This T cell receptor (beta chain) was profiled in a study of cytomegalovirus exposure and HLA in healthy donors. The wider study: Early released data comprised tens of millions of unique TCRs from HLA-typed donors.

A note on this clone: Its cognate antigen is unknown.

It was healthy bone marrow donors who served as donors. Amplification used 60 Vbeta primers and 13 Jbeta primers. Profiled with immunoSEQ multiplex PCR; TCRdb holds only in-frame clones, not every one. The repertoire holds roughly 78,000 clones, with around 58% as singletons. Study-level points and caveats: Reported performance of the classifier showed diagnosis of cytomegalovirus status with high specificity and sensitivity.

This CDR3 region has 16 residues. The germline V gene encodes CDR1 LNHDA and CDR2 SQIVND (reference sequence). V was clipped by 1 base and J by 3 bases, with 13 bases between them. The clonotype was recovered from a man aged 25-40 years in good health and CMV-seropositive. Material: PBMCs. The rearrangement links TRBV19 to TRBJ1-5; a possible D gene is TRBD1 (5 bases). The CDR3 sequence is CASSIVSGGNNQPQHF. CDR3 nucleotides: TGTGCCAGTAGTATAGTAAGTGGGGGGAACAATCAGCCCCAGCATTTT.